Following are 18 T cell receptor beta chains from one sample sequenced in a study of blood T cells in healthy people across ages. Through a sample-barcoded 5' primer and a J-beta primer mix, a second PCR was run for roughly 7 to 12 cycles. Via MiXCR, TCRdb re-called the 5' RACE reads, giving one row per CDR3 protein. This sample carries about 670,000 distinct CDR3 sequences, roughly half of them seen once, and the ten largest clones take less than 15%. The sample was blood. These TCRs come from an elderly woman in good health.

This clonotype has only one observation. CDR3 in DNA: TGCAGTGCCCTCGGGACAGGGAAGAAGAATGAGCAGTACTTC. As protein: CSALGTGKKNEQYF. The rearrangement links TRBV20-1 to TRBJ2-7; 9 bases are a match to TRBD1. The ends lost 6 bases at V and 7 bases at J; junction bases unmatched: 13. CDR1 is DFQATT, CDR2 SNEGSKA, per germline (reference sequence). CDR3 size: 14 residues.

This sequence joins TRBV29-1 and TRBJ1-2, with D perhaps matching TRBD1 (5 bases). The CDR3 has 14 residues. V shed 3 bases and J shed 5 bases, with 16 bases lying between them. CDR1 and CDR2 from the germline V gene are SQVTM and ANQGSEA. CDR3 in amino acids: CSVETLGTEYGYTF. The CDR3 region has the DNA TGCAGCGTTGAGACCTTAGGGACGGAATATGGCTACACCTTC.

This rearrangement joins TRBV5-1 to TRBJ1-5, with 10 bases fitting TRBD1. Germline lookup yields CDR1 SGHRS and CDR2 YFSETQ. This CDR3 region has 15 residues. J gave up 6 bases and V 0 bases, and 3 bases lay outside the gene matches. CDR3 residues: CASSLGDRGGQPQHF. For the CDR3, the DNA is TGCGCCAGCAGCTTGGGGGACAGGGGAGGTCAGCCCCAGCATTTT.

The chain uses TRBV7-3 and TRBJ2-3, with 8 bases aligning to TRBD2. The length of the CDR3 is 14 residues. Germline-derived CDR1 and CDR2 are SGHTA and FQGTGA. V was pared by 5 bases and J by 2 bases, with 3 bases of the junction left unmatched. The CDR3 spells CASSPGLVTDTQYF. The CDR3 bases are TGTGCCAGCAGCCCGGGACTAGTCACAGATACGCAGTATTTT.

The CDR3 nucleotides read TGTGCCAGCGGCCCGGGACAACTCCAAGAGACCCAGTACTTC. It translates to CASGPGQLQETQYF. The chain is built from TRBV11-2 and TRBJ2-5, with D possibly matching TRBD1 (6 bases). From germline, CDR1 is SGHAT and CDR2 FQNNGV. The CDR3 sequence is 14 residues long. Trimming took 8 bases from V and 1 from J, leaving 14 bases between them.

This chain joins TRBV19 and TRBJ2-2; possible D gene TRBD2, 6 bases. Germline V gives CDR1 LNHDA, CDR2 SQIVND (reference sequence). V lost 1 base to trimming and J lost 6 bases, with 9 bases between them. The CDR3 is made up of 14 amino acids. The CDR3 DNA reads TGTGCCAGTAGTATAGTCGGGGGTTCCGGGGAGCTGTTTTTT. Protein: CASSIVGGSGELFF.

As concerns this clonotype: Its ends do not fully match the called genes, so a read error is possible. This chain links TRBV5-1 with TRBJ2-7; TRBD2 might be the D (6 bases). The CDR3 length is 15 residues. Germline V gives CDR1 SGHRS, CDR2 YFSETQ. CDR3 amino acids: CASSLVLAEYNEQYF. CDR3 DNA: TGCGCCAGCAGCTTGGTTTTAGCGGAGTACAATGAGCAGTATTTC.

The gene calls are TRBV7-8 and TRBJ2-1, with 10 bases lining up with TRBD1. This CDR3 has 15 residues. Germline-derived CDR1 and CDR2 are SGHVS and FQNEAQ. V trimming: 6 bases; J trimming: 7 bases; junction bases outside the gene matches: 9. The chain's CDR3 is CASSSGQGGKNEQFF. CDR3 DNA sequence: TGTGCCAGCAGTTCAGGACAGGGGGGGAAAAATGAGCAGTTCTTC.

The chain couples TRBV5-6 to TRBJ2-2; D remains unclear. V was shortened by 0 bases and J by 7 bases, with 7 bases between the two germline ends. The germline V gene has CDR1 SGHDT and CDR2 YYEEEE. CDR3 length: 13 amino acids. This chain's CDR3 is CASSLGVGGELFF. CDR3 nucleotide sequence: TGTGCCAGCAGCTTGGGGGTAGGCGGGGAGCTGTTTTTT.

There are a few counts of this clonotype. The chain employs TRBV20-1 and TRBJ2-5; tentatively, D is TRBD2 (6 bases). The length of the CDR3 is 15 residues. Per germline, CDR1 DFQATT and CDR2 SNEGSKA (reference sequence). The V end was cut by 3 bases, the J end by 11 bases, with 25 bases between. CDR3 in DNA: TGCAGTGCTAGTTCGGACGGGGGTTGGAACAATGAGCAGTACTTC. Translating gives CSASSDGGWNNEQYF.

The chain links TRBV12-3 or TRBV12-4 to TRBJ2-1, with D tentatively TRBD1 (5 bases). The V end lost 5 bases, the J end lost 10 bases, and 12 bases lay between the germline ends. There are 12 residues in the CDR3. CDR3 region: CASSPWTREQFF. CDR3 in DNA: TGTGCCAGCAGTCCTTGGACACGAGAGCAGTTCTTC.

The chain recombines TRBV2 with TRBJ2-1; D ambiguous. The closer fit of TRBJ2-7 to the DNA end suggests the J call may be wrong. The CDR3 contains 13 residues. CDR1 is SNHLY, CDR2 FYNNEI, per germline. The DNA for the CDR3 is TGTGCCAGCAGTGCCGACGGTTACAATGAGCAGTACTTC. Its protein is CASSADGYNEQYF.

The V and J genes are TRBV6-6 and TRBJ2-3, with TRBD2 matching 14 bases. The V and J ends lost 4 bases and 0 bases, in that order; junction bases with no gene match: 3. This CDR3 region has 17 residues. Germline V gene sequence: CDR1 MNHNY, CDR2 SVGAGI (reference sequence). The CDR3 spells CASSFGLAGGSTDTQYF. As DNA, the CDR3 is TGTGCCAGCAGTTTCGGACTAGCGGGGGGCAGCACAGATACGCAGTATTTT.

The chain recombines TRBV29-1 with TRBJ2-5, with 7 bases matching TRBD2. Trimming removed 7 bases from V and 5 bases from J; junction bases left unmatched: 4. The V gene's germline CDR1 is SQVTM and CDR2 ANQGSEA. The CDR3 is 11 amino acids. As DNA, the CDR3 is TGCAGCGGGACTAGGCGGGAGACCCAGTACTTC. This gives the protein CSGTRRETQYF.

A single count supports this clonotype. Given a much more abundant clone one base away, this may be a read error. The rearrangement joins TRBV7-9 to TRBJ2-1, with no clear D. This CDR3 has 11 amino acids. Looked up from germline, CDR1 is SEHNR and CDR2 is FQNEAQ (reference sequence). The ends were cut back, 7 bases at V and 8 bases at J, with 9 bases in the middle. The CDR3: CASTPYDEQFF. CDR3 DNA: TGTGCCAGCACCCCTTACGATGAGCAGTTCTTC.

This clonotype was found many times. The rearrangement links TRBV9 to TRBJ2-7; no reliable D call. Trimming shortened V by 0 bases and J by 0 bases, and 7 bases separated the two germline ends. The CDR3 totals 14 residues. Germline V gene lookup returns CDR1 SGDLS and CDR2 YYNGEE. The CDR3 DNA sequence: TGTGCCAGCAGCGTAGATCAGGCCTCCTACGAGCAGTACTTC. Translating gives CASSVDQASYEQYF.

This clonotype has more than one count but fewer than ten. A much bigger clone sits one base away, suggesting this may be a read error. The rearrangement links TRBV7-2 to TRBJ2-1, with no clear D. Germline V gives CDR1 SGHTA, CDR2 FQGNSA. The CDR3 consists of 15 residues. This CDR3 is CVSSLSGRYVNEQFF. The CDR3 bases are TGTGTCAGCAGCTTATCCGGACGGTACGTAAATGAGCAGTTCTTC.

This clonotype was picked up many times. The rearrangement uses TRBV6-6 and TRBJ1-6, with unresolved D. Germline values: CDR1 MNHNY, CDR2 SVGAGI (reference sequence). The CDR3 loop spans 15 amino acids. The V and J ends lost 6 bases and 7 bases respectively, with 16 bases between them. CDR3: CASSPDTPRNSPLHF. CDR3 nucleotide sequence: TGTGCCAGCAGCCCTGACACCCCCAGGAATTCACCCCTCCACTTT.